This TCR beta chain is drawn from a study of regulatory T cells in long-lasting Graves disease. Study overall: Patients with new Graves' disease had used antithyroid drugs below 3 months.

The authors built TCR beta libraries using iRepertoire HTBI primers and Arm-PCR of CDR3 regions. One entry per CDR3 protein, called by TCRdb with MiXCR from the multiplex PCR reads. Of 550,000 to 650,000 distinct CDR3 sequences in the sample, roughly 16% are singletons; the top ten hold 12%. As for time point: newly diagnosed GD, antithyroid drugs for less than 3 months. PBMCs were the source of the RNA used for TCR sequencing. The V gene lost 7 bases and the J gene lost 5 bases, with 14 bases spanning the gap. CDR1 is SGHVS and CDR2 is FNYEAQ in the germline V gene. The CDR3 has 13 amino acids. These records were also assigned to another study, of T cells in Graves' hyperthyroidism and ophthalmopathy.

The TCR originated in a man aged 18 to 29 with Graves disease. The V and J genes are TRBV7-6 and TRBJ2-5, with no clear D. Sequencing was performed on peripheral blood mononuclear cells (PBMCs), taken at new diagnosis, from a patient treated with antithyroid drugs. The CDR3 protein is CASNPGSQETQYF. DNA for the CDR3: TGTGCCAGCAATCCAGGTTCTCAGGAGACCCAGTACTTC. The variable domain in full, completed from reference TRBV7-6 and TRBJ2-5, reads GAGVSQSPRYKVTKRGQDVALRCDPISGHVSLYWYRQALGQGPEFLTYFNYEAQQDKSGLPNDRFSAERPEGSISTLTIQRTEQRDSAMYRCASNPGSQETQYFGPGTRLLVL.